The 14 T cell receptor beta chains listed next were all sequenced from one sample in a study of OX40 agonist ivuxolimab in advanced cancers. TCRdb keeps only in-frame clones here, not all; method: immunoSEQ multiplex PCR. Of more than 50,000 clones listed, over 80% are singletons. The material was CD4+ or CD8+ T cells sorted from blood, obtained in a trial of the OX40 agonist ivuxolimab. The receptors were gathered from an adult with an advanced solid tumor such as melanoma, head and neck, liver or kidney cancer.

The rearrangement uses TRBV2 and TRBJ2-1, with 11 bases matching TRBD1. The germline CDR1 and CDR2 sequences are SNHLY and FYNNEI. After removal of 4 bases from V and 6 bases from J, the junction contained 14 bases not matched to a gene. The CDR3 spans 18 residues. This CDR3 reads CASSGYGQGAGRGNEQFF. CDR3 in DNA: TGTGCCAGCAGTGGTTACGGACAGGGGGCTGGGAGGGGCAATGAGCAGTTCTTC.

The chain carries TRBV5-1 and TRBJ1-1; a possible D gene is TRBD1 (5 bases). Trimming took off 3 bases at V and 1 base at J, with 10 bases between the two ends. The CDR3 runs to 14 residues. Germline CDR1 and CDR2: SGHRS and YFSETQ. Here the CDR3 DNA reads TGCGCCAGCAGCTCATCCGGGGGGAACACTGAAGCTTTCTTT. Translation gives CASSSSGGNTEAFF.

This rearrangement joins TRBV5-1 to TRBJ2-7; 10 bases are a match to TRBD1. V lost 5 bases to trimming and J lost 3 bases; unmatched junction nucleotides: 8. This CDR3 comprises 15 residues. Per germline, CDR1 SGHRS and CDR2 YFSETQ. CDR3 coding DNA: TGCGCCAGCAGGGCCGGGACAGGGGAGAGCTACGAGCAGTACTTC. Protein product: CASRAGTGESYEQYF.

This clone was found a few times. V and J are TRBV6-5 and TRBJ1-6; D unclear. The CDR3 covers 12 residues. The V gene lost 11 bases and the J gene lost 7 bases, with 12 bases spanning the gap. Germline CDR1 and CDR2: MNHEY and SVGAGI. This CDR3 reads CAPGRVNSPLHF. The CDR3 nucleotides read TGTGCCCCCGGGAGGGTCAATTCACCCCTCCACTTT.

The chain recombines TRBV11-3 with TRBJ2-3, with a possible D match to TRBD2 (7 bases). Germline CDR1 SGHNT, CDR2 YENEEA. Trimming stripped 3 bases from V and 3 bases from J, with 16 bases between. The CDR3 is made up of 16 amino acids. The CDR3 nucleotides read TGTGCCAGCAGCTTCGGGGGCGGGAGAGGAACAGATACGCAGTATTTT. It codes for CASSFGGGRGTDTQYF.

The rearrangement joins TRBV19 to TRBJ2-2, with 8 nucleotides matching TRBD2. CDR3 length equals 17 residues. The germline gives CDR1 LNHDA, CDR2 SQIVND (reference sequence). V dropped 3 bases and J dropped 6; count of bases not matched to a gene: 12. CDR3: CASSIEGTRVGSGELFF. Written as DNA, the CDR3 is TGTGCCAGTAGTATCGAGGGGACTAGGGTCGGCTCCGGGGAGCTGTTTTTT.

The V gene is TRBV5-8, the J gene TRBJ1-3; TRBD1 is a possible D gene (5 bases). The V and J ends lost 10 bases and 2 bases respectively, with 7 bases between them. This CDR3 spans 11 amino acids. The germline V gene encodes CDR1 SGHTS and CDR2 YDEGEE. CDR3 loop: CAETAGNTIYF. As DNA, the CDR3 is TGTGCCGAGACAGCTGGAAACACCATATATTTT.

The chain combines TRBV10-3 with TRBJ2-1, with 14 bases identical to TRBD2. The CDR3 is 16 residues long. Germline V gives CDR1 ENHRY, CDR2 SYGVKD. Losses at the gene ends were 4 bases for V and 6 bases for J; bases not matched to a gene: 5. As DNA, the CDR3 is TGTGCCATCAGTGGACTAGCGGGAGGGCCAGGCAATGAGCAGTTCTTC. It translates to CAISGLAGGPGNEQFF.

The gene calls are TRBV6-5 and TRBJ2-1; maybe TRBD2 (6 bases). Trimming stripped 6 bases from V and 3 bases from J, with 12 bases between. Germline-derived CDR1 and CDR2 are MNHEY and SVGAGI. The CDR3 length is 14 residues. The CDR3 DNA reads TGTGCCAGCAGCCCCGGGGGTTACTACAATGAGCAGTTCTTC. Its protein product is CASSPGGYYNEQFF.

The V and J genes are TRBV19 and TRBJ1-2; 8 positions agree with TRBD1. The V gene's germline CDR1 is LNHDA and CDR2 SQIVND (reference sequence). The CDR3 spans 14 residues. Trimming at V came to 7 bases and at J to 2 bases, leaving 6 bases not matched to a gene. The CDR3 protein is CASNVQGVNYGYTF. The CDR3 DNA follows: TGTGCCAGTAATGTACAGGGGGTAAACTATGGCTACACCTTC.

The V and J genes are TRBV19 and TRBJ2-3; a possible D gene is TRBD1 (5 bases). The germline V gene has CDR1 LNHDA and CDR2 SQIVND (reference sequence). With 7 bases removed from V and 5 bases from J, the gap between germline ends came to 13 bases. The CDR3 is made up of 13 amino acids. The CDR3 region has the DNA TGTGCCAGTACCCAGGGAAATATAGATACGCAGTATTTT. This translates into CASTQGNIDTQYF. Variable domain in full (rest from reference TRBV19 and TRBJ2-3): DGGITQSPKYLFRKEGQNVTLSCEQNLNHDAMYWYRQDPGQGLRLIYYSQIVNDFQKGDIAEGYSVSREKKESFPLTVTSAQKNPTAFYLCASTQGNIDTQYFGPGTRLTVL.

Worth noting for this clone: The DNA is omitted, as the CDR3 cannot be located on it reliably, and the CDR3 follows TCRdb's listing. This rearrangement joins TRBV28 to TRBJ1-1; the D segment call TRBD1 is taken from the table without a DNA check. Germline-derived CDR1 and CDR2 are MDHEN and SYDVKM. The CDR3 region is 15 residues in length, termini included. CDR3 amino acids: CASSSSTGRYFEAFF.

The rearrangement uses TRBV2 and TRBJ2-7; D is undetermined. CDR1 SNHLY and CDR2 FYNNEI come from the germline V gene. This CDR3 has 13 residues. V shed 3 bases and J shed 2 bases, with 8 bases lying between them. CDR3 bases: TGTGCCAGCAGTGAGGCCCTAACCTACGAGCAGTACTTC. Its protein is CASSEALTYEQYF.

The chain recombines TRBV7-2 with TRBJ2-5; the D is unclear. The V gene lost 1 base and the J gene lost 5 bases, with 14 bases spanning the gap. The CDR3 loop spans 15 amino acids. Germline CDR1 and CDR2: SGHTA and FQGNSA. Here the CDR3 reads CASSLGVGSRETQYF. CDR3 sequence (DNA): TGTGCCAGCAGCTTAGGAGTAGGGTCCAGGGAGACCCAGTACTTC.